This entry is about one T cell receptor (beta chain). No cognate antigen has been identified for it. Within one base of it there is no much larger clone, and no base qualities were kept. The CDR3 goes from the cysteine to the phenylalanine over 11 residues. Only CDR3 DNA remains: 33 bases, in frame from the first base. Trimming costs V 8 bases and J 1 base, and their ends lie 7 bases apart. CDR1 SQVTM and CDR2 ANQGSEA were looked up in the germline V gene. The cohort comprised under 700 healthy bone marrow donors. At the time of sampling, all cohort members were nominally healthy, though unrecorded immune exposures were likely present. The donor was CMV seropositive and was included in the group of 250 to 300 seropositive cohort members. A peripheral blood sample was collected from each donor, and TCR beta sequencing was performed on peripheral blood mononuclear cells. The Qiagen DNeasy Blood Extraction Kit was used to extract genomic DNA from the blood cell samples.

The sample originates from a study of cytomegalovirus exposure and HLA in healthy donors (dated by TCRdb to 2016 to 2017). With respect to the entire study: An earlier analysis of approximately 640 of the donors reported about 250 Gb of sequence data and around 110 million unique TCR beta sequences from about 179 million T cells. Of the 350 to 450 genotyped donors, 70% to 90% were placed in the genetic ancestry cluster associated with self-reported Caucasian donors. The later analysis used no new phenotypic data to find candidate immune exposures, relying instead on TCR beta sequences and their occurrence across donors. HLA typing included class I and class II loci at four-digit resolution. Because of strong linkage in the cohort, five DR-DQ haplotypes were treated as single units for association and clustering. An earlier analysis of 587 of the donors applied high-throughput TCR beta sequencing to assess whether each TCR beta V gene segment acted as functional or pseudogenic. Alongside the repertoire data, information on donor age, sex, ethnicity and CMV serostatus was compiled. Among under 450 genotyped donors of the cohort, an average of around 240,000 unique TCR beta nucleotide sequences were sequenced per donor, 15% to 20% of them non-productive. To predict cytomegalovirus infection status, the study combined high-throughput TCR immunosequencing, statistical association of individual TCRs with disease status, and machine learning. The number of typed donors differed by locus: roughly 620-640 for A, B, C, DRB1 and DQB1; approximately 520 for DQA1; 600 to 610 for DPA1; and 400 to 480 for DPB1. Besides the first cohort of more than 650 subjects, a separate validation cohort made up of 120 different subjects was used. An early release that covered about 600 HLA-typed donors contained 250 to 350 gigabases of sequencing data and 80 million or so unique TCR sequences. The aim of the study was to test whether cataloging public T cell receptors could identify signatures of past pathogen exposure. Genome-wide SNP genotypes for about 65% of the roughly 670 donors were used in a later genetic analysis, which treated that subset as a discovery cohort. Using immunosequencing, the study profiled T cell repertoires from 500 to 800 subjects and related those repertoires to cytomegalovirus serostatus. Every discovery cohort repertoire had been produced on one sequencing platform. To study patterns of TCR occurrence, a later analysis re-analyzed previously published TCR beta repertoires from 700 or so donors and added high-resolution HLA genotyping.

Broad study findings and their caveats: In a later analysis, HLA-associated TCR beta chains were found to be more clonally expanded and to have lower generation probabilities than equally common non-associated chains. In both the original and validation cohorts, the classifier was reported to diagnose cytomegalovirus status with high specificity and sensitivity. A cluster of highly shared sequence variants was judged likely to represent a technical artifact of the sequencing pipeline. In this cohort, only TCR beta chains were sequenced, and detectable features were limited by the absence of alpha or paired-chain data. Correlated functional status among segregating V segments might reflect linkage disequilibrium, but an unknown experimental factor could not be ruled out. Most TCR sequences were seen in very few donors, while some public TCRs were found in many individuals. The presence/absence analyses assumed that sequencing depth was roughly uniform across donors, and that assumption may not be true. Compared with the roughly 710-donor mean, donors in an Asian-associated ancestry cluster had fewer N-insertions in productive TCRs, according to a later genetic analysis. V-gene and J-gene trimming of TCR beta chains was associated with a missense DCLRE1C variant in a later genetic analysis, and the association was replicated in an independent cohort. Assigning TCR associations to individual alleles was difficult when HLA alleles, especially DR and DQ, strongly co-occurred. Broadly in line with IMGT annotations, most TCR beta V segments showed up in productive rearrangements about 87% or about 30% of the time in an earlier analysis of several hundred of the donors. Several of the top co-occurrence clusters appeared to be linked to parvovirus B19, influenza, CMV and Epstein-Barr virus, according to a later analysis. Some IMGT-functional V segments, including TRBV6-2 and TRBV6-3, could not be distinguished by the 87-base-pair reads and were therefore excluded. A total of around 150 TCR beta chains were listed by the study as associated with cytomegalovirus. In a later analysis, 16,951 TCR beta sequences were associated with specific HLA alleles at a false discovery rate of 0.05. A further reported finding was that TCR beta sequences accurately predicted the HLA-A and HLA-B alleles for most subjects in the first cohort. In a later analysis, the rate of TCR association differed among HLA loci, with DRB1 alleles having the most associated TCRs and HLA-C alleles having the fewest. Because some donors lacked HLA typing at each locus, the association tests relied only on the typed subset. The earlier analysis of 450 to 700 of the donors excluded approximately 15 rarely observed V segments, including chromosome 9 orphons, because counts were too low. The authors suggested that the approach could potentially be generalized to other disease states and immunological phenotypes. CMV serostatus was the only immune exposure information available for the cohort. In vitro tests confirmed that a few of the cytomegalovirus-associated TCR beta chains recognize cytomegalovirus antigens. A later analysis found that most CMV-associated TCR beta chains appeared HLA-restricted, with HLA associations seemingly driven largely by CMV exposure.

Receptor libraries were prepared by the immunoSEQ multiplex PCR assay. The multiplex PCR relied on a mix of 60 forward primers for TCR Vbeta segments and 13 reverse primers for TCR Jbeta segments. The CDR3 region of rearranged TCR beta genes was amplified from genomic DNA by a multiplex PCR assay. The amplified TCR beta libraries were sequenced on the Illumina HiSeq System as 87-base-pair reads. As for the original processing: Across the 670 or so repertoires, a later analysis counted around 80 million unique TCR beta chains, 9 million to 14 million of which were shared by at least two donors. Raw reads were error-corrected and collapsed into unique sequences by a nearest-neighbor algorithm in which closely related sequences were merged to remove PCR and sequencing errors. Alignment of CDR3 sequences to IMGT reference sequences was used to assign V, D and J gene segments. For a sequence to be retained, at least a six-nucleotide match to both a V gene segment and a J gene segment was required. A rearrangement was called productive if the CDR3 had no stop codons and remained in frame with V and J, and every other rearrangement was called non-productive. Following IMGT convention, CDR3 was defined as the stretch from the second conserved V-encoded cysteine up to the conserved J-encoded phenylalanine. Sequences without an unambiguous match to a single V gene segment were excluded from the earlier analysis of almost 600 of the donors. In an earlier analysis of a few hundred of the donors, V segments were called functional above 56.7% productive rearrangements and were called segregating when the between-donor standard deviation exceeded 5%. A statistical classification framework was built for diagnosing cytomegalovirus status from the catalog of TCR beta chain sequences. A later analysis assigned V and J genes by comparing TCR nucleotide sequences with IMGT/GENE-DB human TR gene sequences. In a later analysis, CDR3 sequences and most-parsimonious VDJ recombination scenarios were assigned using the TCRdist pipeline. A later analysis defined each TCR beta chain by its CDR3 amino acid sequence plus V-gene family, and excluded reads lacking a unique V-gene family. As a way to deal with suspected cross-contamination and a sequencing artifact, a later analysis dropped 450 to 600 nucleotide sequences that were highly shared and had low generation probability. For each public chain, a later analysis derived a clonal expansion index from normalized ranks of inferred template counts within each repertoire. A later analysis computed generation probabilities with a VDJ recombination model fitted to out-of-frame rearrangements, and checked the results against IGoR. In a later analysis, hypergeometric tests were used to score TCR-TCR, TCR-HLA and TCR-CMV co-occurrence, with a repertoire-size bias correction applied to TCR pairs. To estimate false discovery rates, a later analysis permuted the HLA or CMV assignments 20 times. In a later analysis, co-occurring TCRs were grouped using DBSCAN, with TCRdist sequence similarity added in when clustering inside HLA-allele-positive subsets. Co-occurrence clustering excluded repertoires with fewer than 30,000 or more than 120,000 public chains, plus five with anomalous nucleotide sharing. TCRdb took this table from immuneACCESS and kept in-frame rearrangements with V and J called. Such tables lack part of the clones; where checked against another copy, unresolved V genes explain under half of the gap, and the rest is unexplained. V and J calls and clone size are those listed in that table; D and trimming were worked out from the DNA. Here the sample has 200,000 to 250,000 clones; over 80% occur a single time. In total, the top ten clones hold 5% to 6% of the sample.

Sequencing used PBMCs. The receptor chain draws on TRBV29-1 and TRBJ2-3, with no confident D gene call. The TCR sequence derives from a woman aged 40-49 years in good health and CMV-seropositive. The DNA sequence is TGCAGCTCTGAGGGCACAGATACGCAGTATTTT. Its translation reads: CSSEGTDTQYF.